This T cell receptor beta chain was recovered during a study of blood T cells in healthy people across ages. This CDR3 is 15 amino acids long. Germline CDR1 SNHLY, CDR2 FYNNEI. It was with a sample-barcoded 5' primer and a J-beta primer mix that a second PCR of roughly 7 to 12 cycles was run. MiXCR was run by TCRdb on the 5' RACE reads, yielding one entry per CDR3 protein. The table includes 1.5 million to 2 million distinct CDR3 sequences, 25% to 30% detected once. This clonotype occurred many times. One junction end disagrees with the germline gene, perhaps due to a read error. The material sequenced was blood. The chain has TRBV2 and TRBJ2-1; 8 bases agree with TRBD2. The TCR sequence derives from a woman in her 30s in good health. This chain's CDR3 is CASREGGGSYNEQFF. The DNA for the CDR3 is TGTGCCAGCAGGGAAGGCGGGGGGTCCTACAATGAGCAGTTCTTC.